This TCR beta chain originates from a study of molecular identifiers for immune sequencing clone quantification. Whole-study results and caveats: Spiked Jurkat TCR RNA equal to one cell could reportedly be picked out among over 850,000 naive cells. Clones carrying above 20 RNA copies accounted for over 98% of effector molecules, under 1% in naive cells.

Previously published methods and listed TCR primers were used for the bulk TCR libraries. From the PCR reads, TCRdb called clonotypes with MiXCR, one entry per CDR3 protein. Counted here are 100,000 or so distinct CDR3 sequences, roughly 38% occurring once; the ten biggest clones make up around 4.2%. This CDR3 has 12 amino acids. V was shortened by 8 bases and J by 3 bases, with 12 bases between the two germline ends. Naive CD8 T cells were picked out by sorting for CD8+CD4-CCR7+CD45RA+. Concerning this clonotype: Its antigen is not identified. One base away lies a much larger clone, so this may be a sequencing read error.

The sequence was collected from a human donor in good health. Some libraries in this study had Jurkat cell RNA spiked in. Sequencing was performed on naive CD8+ T cells from blood, with Jurkat cell RNA spiked in. The subset here: FACS-sorted CD8+CD4-CCR7+CD45RA+ naive T cells. The chain carries TRBV5-3 and TRBJ2-7; unclear D gene. TRBV5-3 falls under the ORF class, with uncertain function. CDR3 amino acids: CASGLLDYEQYF. The CDR3 nucleotides read TGTGCCAGCGGCTTGTTGGACTACGAGCAGTACTTC.